This is a list of T cell receptor beta chains from one sample in a study of CD8+ T cells in alopecia areata. Assay used: immunoSEQ multiplex PCR; TCRdb lists only in-frame clones, some missing. The table shows roughly 130,000 clones, with 50% to 60% occurring only once. The sample consisted of CD4+ T cells sorted from blood, taken at week 0. The receptors here all came from a human donor with alopecia areata. Each CDR3 is given with its conserved first and last residue. The order of the fields is D gene, clone size, J gene, V gene, CDR3 DNA, CDR3 protein. D genes are given only for firm matches. Expanded clones are given a class, and other clones once, few, many or no size at all.

TRBD1	.	TRBJ1-1	TRBV7-2	TGTGCCAGCAGCTTAGCGGGGACAGGTGGATTCTCTGAAGCTTTCTTT	CASSLAGTGGFSEAFF
.	few	TRBJ2-2	TRBV7-9	TGTGCCAGCAGCTTAGAGGCCACCGGGGAGCTGTTTTTT	CASSLEATGELFF
TRBD2	.	TRBJ2-7	TRBV6-6	TGTGCCAGCAGGTCCGGGGGGAGTAAGGACGAGCAGTACTTC	CASRSGGSKDEQYF
TRBD2	.	TRBJ2-7	TRBV29-1	TGCAGCGTTGGGGGACTAGTCGGGGGCGAGCAGTACTTC	CSVGGLVGGEQYF
.	.	TRBJ2-5	TRBV7-2	TGTGCCAGCAGCTACCAGTGGGGGACGGGAGAGACCCAGTACTTC	CASSYQWGTGETQYF
TRBD1	.	TRBJ2-5	TRBV2	TGTGCCAGCAGGGTCTTGGCAGGGGGCGCGGAGACCCAGTACTTC	CASRVLAGGAETQYF
.	once	TRBJ2-5	TRBV9	TGTGCCAGCAGCGTAGATTCGGGTAGGGGAGAGACCCAGTACTTC	CASSVDSGRGETQYF
.	.	TRBJ1-1	TRBV29-1	TGCAGCGTTGTTATTGGGGCTGGTGAAGCTTTCTTT	CSVVIGAGEAFF
TRBD1	.	TRBJ2-2	TRBV7-6	TGTGCCAGCTCTCGGGACAGGGTCAGGACCGGGGAGCTGTTTTTT	CASSRDRVRTGELFF
TRBD1	few	TRBJ2-6	TRBV4-1	TGCGCCAGCAGCCGGGGACAGGGAAGCTCTGGGGCCAACGTCCTGACTTTC	CASSRGQGSSGANVLTF
.	.	TRBJ1-4	TRBV30	TGTGCCTGGAGCAGGAATGAAAAACTGTTTTTT	CAWSRNEKLFF
.	.	TRBJ2-3	TRBV28	TGTGCCAGCAAAAAAAGCGGCAGCACAGATACGCAGTATTTT	CASKKSGSTDTQYF
TRBD2	.	TRBJ2-3	TRBV5-4	TGTGCCAGCAGCTTCGGCGGGAGGGGTACAGATACGCAGTATTTT	CASSFGGRGTDTQYF
.	few	TRBJ1-1	TRBV9	TGTGCCAGCAGCGTAGATGGCAGGGGCGTTACTGAAGCTTTCTTT	CASSVDGRGVTEAFF
.	.	TRBJ2-3	TRBV25-1	TGTGCCAGCAGTGAATCGCCCACAGATACGCAGTATTTT	CASSESPTDTQYF
.	.	TRBJ1-5	TRBV28	TGTGCCAGCAGTTCCCGGGGCAATCAGCCCCAGCATTTT	CASSSRGNQPQHF
TRBD2	.	TRBJ2-7	TRBV27	TGTGCCAGCACCCTAACCGGGAGGACCGACTACGAGCAGTACTTC	CASTLTGRTDYEQYF
.	.	TRBJ2-1	TRBV9	TGTGCCAGCAGCGTCACCGGGACTCGCGGCAATGAGCAGTTCTTC	CASSVTGTRGNEQFF
.	.	TRBJ2-2	TRBV2	TGTGCCAGCAGTCCCGCTGAGGGAGTTACCGGGGAGCTGTTTTTT	CASSPAEGVTGELFF
TRBD2	.	TRBJ2-7	TRBV6-1	TGTGCCAGCCAAAGGAGCGGGGGGGCCTCCTACGAGCAGTACTTC	CASQRSGGASYEQYF